The 29 T cell receptor beta chains presented below share a single source sample, sequenced in a study of T cells after yellow fever vaccination. MiXCR, applied by TCRdb to the 5' RACE reads, yields one record per CDR3 protein. The sample gives approximately 450,000 distinct CDR3 sequences, around 20% of which show up once; roughly a sixth is in the top ten. The material was PBMCs, obtained before the yellow fever booster vaccination. Source of these receptors: a man between 18 and 29 years old who received the YFV17D yellow fever vaccine.

The V gene is TRBV7-9, the J gene TRBJ1-3, with D possibly being TRBD1 (6 bases). The V gene lost 2 bases and the J gene lost 3 bases, with 17 bases spanning the gap. The CDR3 length is 17 residues. CDR1 and CDR2 (germline): SEHNR, FQNEAQ (reference sequence). For the CDR3, the DNA is TGTGCCAGCAGCTTATTAGGCCCAAAGGACAGTGGAAACACCATATATTTT. Protein product: CASSLLGPKDSGNTIYF.

The chain links TRBV2 to TRBJ1-5; TRBD1 is a possible D gene (6 bases). There are 14 residues in the CDR3. V lost 6 bases and J 3 bases, leaving 12 bases between the germline ends. Germline V CDR1 and CDR2: SNHLY, FYNNEI. CDR3 nucleotides: TGTGCCAGCAGGAGGGGGACAACCAATCAGCCCCAGCATTTT. Translated: CASRRGTTNQPQHF.

This clonotype was counted between two and nine times. The chain combines TRBV12-3 or TRBV12-4 with TRBJ2-2; D call uncertain. V was cut by 6 bases and J by 7 bases, with 12 bases left in between. This CDR3 contains 13 residues. The DNA for the CDR3 is TGTGCCAGCAGACTCATGGAACGCGGGGAGCTGTTTTTT. Translation gives CASRLMERGELFF.

The rearrangement uses TRBV5-1 and TRBJ1-1, with TRBD1 identical over 11 bases. This CDR3 has 13 amino acids. Unmatched junction bases numbered 7, after V lost 4 bases and J lost 11 bases. The V gene's germline CDR1 is SGHRS and CDR2 YFSETQ. In DNA form, the CDR3 reads TGCGCCAGCAGCCCGGGACAGGGGGTAGGGGCTTTCTTT. It yields the protein CASSPGQGVGAFF.

A few counts support this clonotype. The chain uses TRBV7-9 and TRBJ1-1; 10 bases are a match to TRBD1. The CDR3 is 14 amino acids. V shed 3 bases and J 8 bases; nucleotides not matched to a gene: 6. Germline loops: CDR1 SEHNR, CDR2 FQNEAQ (reference sequence). The chain's CDR3 is CASSLGQGLAEAFF. CDR3 in DNA: TGTGCCAGCAGCTTGGGACAGGGGTTGGCCGAAGCTTTCTTT.

The chain couples TRBV19 to TRBJ2-7, with 12 nucleotides matching TRBD1. The length of the CDR3 is 13 residues. V was clipped by 9 bases and J by 5 bases; unmatched bases: 5. Germline CDR1 is LNHDA and CDR2 is SQIVND (reference sequence). The CDR3 DNA reads as TGTGCCAGCTCCGGGACAGGGGGCGACGAGCAGTACTTC. This codes for CASSGTGGDEQYF.

This clonotype was counted only a few times. The CDR3: CASSRDRGTEAFF. Here the CDR3 DNA reads TGCGCCAGCAGTCGGGACAGGGGAACTGAAGCTTTCTTT. The V and J genes are TRBV10-2 and TRBJ1-1, with 10 bases fitting TRBD1. With 5 bases clipped from V and 5 bases from J, the junction kept 2 bases outside the gene matches. Germline V lookup: CDR1 WSHSY, CDR2 SAAADI. The CDR3 is 13 amino acids.

The chain links TRBV3-1 to TRBJ1-4; D call uncertain. V was pared by 3 bases and J by 8 bases, with 19 bases between. The CDR3 totals 16 residues. The V gene's germline CDR1 is LGHDT and CDR2 YNNKEL (reference sequence). This CDR3 reads CASSQGLLANQEKLFF. In nucleotides, the CDR3 is TGTGCCAGCAGCCAGGGTCTCTTGGCAAACCAAGAAAAACTGTTTTTT.

This clonotype was recorded a few times. The CDR3 reads CASSSTRVASYEQYF. The CDR3 DNA is TGCGCCAGCAGCTCCACGAGGGTTGCAAGCTACGAGCAGTACTTC. The V gene is TRBV5-1, the J gene TRBJ2-7, with D maybe TRBD2 (5 bases). The germline gives CDR1 SGHRS, CDR2 YFSETQ. With 3 bases removed from V and 3 bases from J, the gap between germline ends came to 16 bases. The CDR3 loop spans 15 amino acids.

This clonotype was recorded a few times. This chain uses TRBV12-3 or TRBV12-4 with TRBJ1-6, with 8 bases lining up with TRBD1. Trimming removed 5 bases from V and 2 bases from J; junction bases left unmatched: 8. The CDR3 runs to 17 residues. The CDR3 loop reads CASSPGQGRPYNSPLHF. The CDR3 DNA is TGTGCCAGCAGTCCCGGACAGGGTAGGCCCTATAATTCACCCCTCCACTTT.

A few counts support this clonotype. The chain combines TRBV5-1 with TRBJ2-7; D is perhaps TRBD1 (5 bases). Germline lookup yields CDR1 SGHRS and CDR2 YFSETQ. Trimming took off 7 bases at V and 6 bases at J, with 14 bases between the two ends. The CDR3 has 12 residues. The CDR3 DNA follows: TGCGCCAGCGGTCCGACAGACCGCGAGCAGTACTTC. Translation: CASGPTDREQYF.

This clonotype was detected only a few times. The chain has TRBV11-2 and TRBJ2-1, with TRBD1 as a possible D gene (5 bases). The CDR3 runs to 17 residues. The V end was cut by 1 base, the J end by 4 bases, with 17 bases between. Germline-derived CDR1 and CDR2 are SGHAT and FQNNGV. CDR3 nucleotides: TGTGCCAGCAGCTTAGCGGACATTGGCGTGGGATACAATGAGCAGTTCTTC. It codes for CASSLADIGVGYNEQFF.

CDR3 sequence reads: CASSLPTQNQPQHF. DNA for the CDR3: TGTGCCAGCAGTCTACCGACGCAAAATCAGCCCCAGCATTTT. The rearrangement uses TRBV27 and TRBJ1-5, with D unclear. Between the trimmed V and J ends, which lost 5 bases and 4 bases, there was a span of 12 bases. Per germline, CDR1 MNHEY and CDR2 SMNVEV (reference sequence). The length of the CDR3 is 14 residues.

The CDR3 DNA follows: TGTGCCAGCAGTTACGCGGGGCGGCGGCAGTTCTTC. It yields the protein CASSYAGRRQFF. The chain is built from TRBV27 and TRBJ2-1, with a tentative D call TRBD2 (6 bases). V was shortened by 4 bases and J by 12 bases, with 13 bases between the two germline ends. From germline, CDR1 is MNHEY and CDR2 SMNVEV (reference sequence). The CDR3 has 12 residues.

This clonotype appeared a few times. V is TRBV7-3 and J is TRBJ2-5, with 9 bases identical to TRBD1. CDR3 length: 15 residues. V lost 5 bases and J lost 4; bases outside the gene matches: 8. Germline CDR1 SGHTA, CDR2 FQGTGA. In DNA, the CDR3 is TGTGCCAGCAGCGTCCGGACAGGGGTCGGAGAGACCCAGTACTTC. Amino acid sequence: CASSVRTGVGETQYF.

The genes are TRBV6-5 and TRBJ2-3; weak D call: TRBD1 (6 bases). The CDR3 runs 16 residues. Germline V gene sequence: CDR1 MNHEY, CDR2 SVGAGI. V gave up 0 bases and J gave up 1 base, with 11 bases separating them. CDR3 DNA: TGTGCCAGCAGTTACTCGAAGGGGGTCCGCACAGATACGCAGTATTTT. Its translation is CASSYSKGVRTDTQYF.

The rearrangement links TRBV6-2 or TRBV6-3 to TRBJ2-1; D remains unclear. Germline values: CDR1 MNHEY, CDR2 SVGEGT. V was cut by 5 bases and J by 10 bases, with 9 bases left in between. The CDR3 length is 11 residues. The CDR3 protein is CASSQVREQFF. CDR3 nucleotides: TGTGCCAGCAGTCAGGTTCGGGAGCAGTTCTTC.

The chain couples TRBV4-1 to TRBJ1-5; D may be TRBD1 (6 bases). This CDR3 has 20 residues. Germline CDR1 is MGHRA and CDR2 is YSYEKL. Trimming left V 1 base short and J 5 bases short, with 27 bases between. The CDR3 sequence is CASSQASGQGSSRGYQPQHF. The DNA for the CDR3 is TGCGCCAGCAGCCAAGCCTCGGGGCAGGGGAGCTCCCGAGGATATCAGCCCCAGCATTTT.

The rearrangement links TRBV28 to TRBJ1-2; no clear D. V dropped 4 bases and J dropped 7 bases, with 16 bases sitting between them. Germline V CDR1 and CDR2: MDHEN, SYDVKM. The CDR3 is 14 amino acids. The CDR3 nucleotides read TGTGCCAGCAGTTCACCACACGATGCAAGTGGCTACACCTTC. Its protein product is CASSSPHDASGYTF.

In its sample, this clonotype was seen a few times. The V call is TRBV6-1, the J call TRBJ1-1, with no clear D. The germline V gene has CDR1 MNHNS and CDR2 SASEGT. This CDR3 has 14 residues. Trimming shortened V by 4 bases and J by 1 base, and 10 bases separated the two germline ends. The CDR3: CASSGVGWNTEAFF. The CDR3 DNA reads TGTGCCAGCAGTGGAGTAGGGTGGAACACTGAAGCTTTCTTT.

This chain uses TRBV11-2 with TRBJ1-5; D not resolved. The V and J ends lost 5 bases and 6 bases respectively, with 11 bases between them. Looked up from germline, CDR1 is SGHAT and CDR2 is FQNNGV. This CDR3 has 13 residues. CDR3 in amino acids: CASSPLGSQPQHF. CDR3 DNA sequence: TGTGCCAGCAGCCCACTAGGTAGTCAGCCCCAGCATTTT.

This clonotype appeared a few times. This chain links TRBV20-1 with TRBJ1-2; TRBD1 matches at 8 bases. After removal of 0 bases from V and 2 bases from J, the junction contained 8 bases not matched to a gene. The CDR3 is 16 amino acids. Germline V gene data show CDR1 as DFQATT and CDR2 as SNEGSKA (reference sequence). The CDR3 region is CSARDQTGDFNYGYTF. The CDR3 DNA sequence: TGCAGTGCTAGAGATCAGACAGGGGATTTCAACTATGGCTACACCTTC.

This sequence joins TRBV7-8 and TRBJ1-3, with D unresolved. Between the trimmed V and J ends, which lost 7 bases and 4 bases, there was a span of 8 bases. Per the germline V gene, CDR1 is SGHVS and CDR2 is FQNEAQ. The CDR3 has 12 residues. DNA of the CDR3: TGTGCCAGCACCCACGGCGGAAACACCATATATTTT. Translation: CASTHGGNTIYF.

This clonotype was detected a few times. The rearrangement uses TRBV4-1 and TRBJ2-1, with D maybe TRBD2 (6 bases). Between the trimmed V and J ends, which lost 6 bases and 9 bases, there was a span of 18 bases. Per germline, CDR1 MGHRA and CDR2 YSYEKL. The CDR3 extends over 14 amino acids. CDR3 DNA: TGCGCCAGCAGACCCAGCCGGCGCGGGGTTGAGCAGTTCTTC. It encodes CASRPSRRGVEQFF.

This chain uses TRBV5-1 with TRBJ1-6; D is unresolved. V lost 4 bases and J 6 bases, leaving 14 bases between the germline ends. CDR3 size: 15 residues. CDR1 is SGHRS and CDR2 is YFSETQ in the germline V gene. CDR3 in DNA: TGCGCCAGCAGCCTCGCCGTTCCCCCTAATTCACCCCTCCACTTT. This encodes CASSLAVPPNSPLHF. Using reference TRBV5-1 and TRBJ1-6 for the parts outside the CDR3, the full variable domain is KAGVTQTPRYLIKTRGQQVTLSCSPISGHRSVSWYQQTPGQGLQFLFEYFSETQRNKGNFPGRFSGRQFSNSRSEMNVSTLELGDSALYLCASSLAVPPNSPLHFGNGTRLTVT.

This clonotype was counted only a few times. J is TRBJ2-1 and V is TRBV29-1, with D perhaps TRBD2 (6 bases). Germline V gene lookup returns CDR1 SQVTM and CDR2 ANQGSEA. CDR3 length equals 15 residues. The V and J ends lost 2 bases and 2 bases respectively, with 13 bases between them. This CDR3 reads CSVEMSGSAYNEQFF. The CDR3 region has the DNA TGCAGCGTTGAAATGAGCGGGTCCGCCTACAATGAGCAGTTCTTC.

The sample holds a few counts of this clonotype. The J gene is TRBJ2-1, the V gene TRBV7-2; D may correspond to TRBD1 or TRBD2 (5 bases each). Germline V gene data show CDR1 as SGHTA and CDR2 as FQGNSA. The CDR3 runs 15 residues. The ends were cut back, 4 bases at V and 14 bases at J, with 24 bases in the middle. The CDR3, as DNA: TGTGCCAGCAGCTCCACCCGGGGACCGCCATCCAGAGAGTTCTTC. This encodes CASSSTRGPPSREFF. Full variable domain (remainder filled in from reference TRBV7-2 and TRBJ2-1): GAGVSQSPSNKVTEKGKDVELRCDPISGHTALYWYRQSLGQGLEFLIYFQGNSAPDKSGLPSDRFSAERTGGSVSTLTIQRTQQEDSAVYLCASSSTRGPPSREFFGPGTRLTVL.

This clonotype was observed a handful of times. The rearrangement links TRBV5-1 to TRBJ1-1; D is perhaps TRBD1 (5 bases). V was cut by 7 bases and J by 2 bases, with 12 bases left in between. The CDR3 runs to 13 residues. The germline V gene encodes CDR1 SGHRS and CDR2 YFSETQ. The CDR3 reads CASAPQGNTEAFF. CDR3 coding DNA: TGCGCCAGCGCCCCCCAGGGAAACACTGAAGCTTTCTTT.

This clonotype came up a few times. This chain uses TRBV6-5 with TRBJ1-6; 9 bases are shared with TRBD1. CDR1 MNHEY and CDR2 SVGAGI come from the germline V gene. Trimming took 6 bases from V and 8 from J; bases not matched to a gene: 14. The CDR3 is made up of 17 amino acids. The DNA for the CDR3 is TGTGCCAGCAGACCCACCGGGACAGGGAAATCGTATTCACCCCTCCACTTT. Translation: CASRPTGTGKSYSPLHF.